This entry is about one T cell receptor beta chain. The CDR3 is 14 residues long. Germline V CDR1 and CDR2: DFQATT, SNEGSKA (reference sequence). The V segment lost 2 bases and the J segment 4 bases; nucleotides outside the gene matches: 7. The data belong to a study of identical twins. TCRdb redid the calling of the 5' RACE reads with MiXCR, one entry per CDR3 protein. The data hold a few hundred thousand distinct CDR3 sequences, with about 24% observed a single time. These sequences were also reported in another study, on T cells expressing NK-cell markers.

The genes are TRBV20-1 and TRBJ1-1; 7 nucleotides align to TRBD1. The sequence came from a woman between 18 and 29 years old in good health. The sequencing input was CD4+ T cells sorted from blood. CDR3 DNA: TGCAGTGCTAGACCCATAGACAGGGCCACTGAAGCTTTCTTT. Residues: CSARPIDRATEAFF.